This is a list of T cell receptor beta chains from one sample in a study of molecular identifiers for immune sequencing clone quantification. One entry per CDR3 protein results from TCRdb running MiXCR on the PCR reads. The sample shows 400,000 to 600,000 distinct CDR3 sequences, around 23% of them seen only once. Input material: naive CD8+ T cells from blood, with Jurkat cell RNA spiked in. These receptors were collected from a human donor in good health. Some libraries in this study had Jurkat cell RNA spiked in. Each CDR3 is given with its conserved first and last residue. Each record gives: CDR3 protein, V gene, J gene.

CASRPGGAYEQYF	TRBV6-2/TRBV6-3	TRBJ2-7
CAISAVAGAGIETQYF	TRBV10-3	TRBJ2-5
CATQLVQGGKTQYF	TRBV6-6	TRBJ2-5
CASSSPRFSGRADTQYF	TRBV28	TRBJ2-3
CASSLVASYQETQYF	TRBV7-9	TRBJ2-5
CASGLDRGMGSGYTF	TRBV12-5	TRBJ1-2
CASSYVRGDEKLFF	TRBV6-5	TRBJ1-4
CASSLLSVQGQETQYF	TRBV7-9	TRBJ2-5
CASLAGGQGETQYF	TRBV6-6	TRBJ2-5
CASRRAASLGELFF	TRBV2	TRBJ2-2
CASSSGTAFNEQFF	TRBV7-9	TRBJ2-1
CSARDLSAPDEAKNIQYF	TRBV20-1	TRBJ2-4
CASSLSGRSLDTQYF	TRBV18	TRBJ2-3
CASSQSVWGLFTEAFF	TRBV4-3	TRBJ1-1
CASSPHVQGILEKLFF	TRBV7-9	TRBJ1-4
CASKTQGYSTNEKLFF	TRBV19	TRBJ1-4
CASSQTGSTGELFF	TRBV4-3	TRBJ2-2
CASTPPLSGEQYF	TRBV6-5	TRBJ2-7
CASSFAGAQDTQYF	TRBV7-6	TRBJ2-3
CSVLTGDTEAFF	TRBV29-1	TRBJ1-1
CASSFLAGSSYNEQFF	TRBV11-2	TRBJ2-1
CASRSQGRGTDTQYF	TRBV28	TRBJ2-3
CASSSGLAGNEQYF	TRBV28	TRBJ2-7
CASSPGLPSTDTQYF	TRBV7-6	TRBJ2-3
CASSSRTSGRGDTQYF	TRBV7-9	TRBJ2-3
CATFGGAGNTIYF	TRBV18	TRBJ1-3
CASSEVLASQETQYF	TRBV2	TRBJ2-5
CASSSGLADSDTQYF	TRBV7-3	TRBJ2-3
CASSYSSWGNSPLHF	TRBV6-5	TRBJ1-6
CASSFFGTEGYEQYF	TRBV27	TRBJ2-7
CATRGQGRVGAQHF	TRBV24-1	TRBJ1-5
CASSSSFGTGAYNEQFF	TRBV5-6	TRBJ2-1
CASGTDTQYF	TRBV12-3/TRBV12-4	TRBJ2-3
CATSTQGRPTPYEQFF	TRBV15	TRBJ2-1
CASSTDSSYEQYF	TRBV7-9	TRBJ2-7
CASSLVVRGRKCQPQHF	TRBV7-2	TRBJ1-5
CASSSVGPSNTEAFF	TRBV27	TRBJ1-1
CASQVRGVENQPYEQYF	TRBV7-9	TRBJ2-7
CASSLVGGVTAGELFF	TRBV13	TRBJ2-2
CAWSEPGLAGLRMTQYF	TRBV30	TRBJ2-5
CASSQKVTAITEAFF	TRBV4-3	TRBJ1-1
CASSQDSKGGGQPQHF	TRBV4-3	TRBJ1-5
CASSPGSANVLTF	TRBV19	TRBJ2-6
CASSQRTSDYTDTQYF	TRBV18	TRBJ2-3
CATSDRTSGGKDTQYF	TRBV24-1	TRBJ2-3
CASRGRGSNQPQHF	TRBV2	TRBJ1-5
CASSQSTLLDIQYF	TRBV4-3	TRBJ2-4
CASSPGRYNEQFF	TRBV7-9	TRBJ2-1
CASSLGGTPAYNEQFF	TRBV12-3/TRBV12-4	TRBJ2-1
CASSHGQAGNTIYF	TRBV4-1	TRBJ1-3
CASSQEWGGSYEQYF	TRBV3-1	TRBJ2-7